One sample yielded the 26 T cell receptor beta chains listed below, sequenced in a study of ipilimumab plus nivolumab after autologous stem cell transplantation. The data were produced by immunoSEQ multiplex PCR, yet TCRdb's version contains in-frame clones alone and is incomplete. The sample has about 9,400 clones, 60% to 70% seen once; the top ten hold about a sixth. The sample here was PBMCs, taken in a trial of ipilimumab plus nivolumab as post-transplant consolidation. The receptors derive from a female donor with multiple myeloma.

This clone has more than one count but fewer than ten. The chain couples TRBV27 to TRBJ2-1; 9 nucleotides align to TRBD2. The CDR3 is 14 amino acids. Germline V gene sequence: CDR1 MNHEY, CDR2 SMNVEV (reference sequence). With 2 bases clipped from V and 7 bases from J, the junction kept 3 bases outside the gene matches. CDR3 in amino acids: CASSLAGGANEQFF. DNA for the CDR3: TGTGCCAGCAGTTTAGCGGGAGGGGCGAATGAGCAGTTCTTC.

This chain links TRBV28 with TRBJ1-3; tentatively, D is TRBD1 (6 bases). Trimming shortened V by 7 bases and J by 8 bases, and 18 bases separated the two germline ends. Germline CDR1 and CDR2: MDHEN and SYDVKM. The CDR3 covers 14 residues. CDR3 coding DNA: TGTGCCAGCACCCCTGAGGGGGTGCTCTACACCATATATTTT. It translates to CASTPEGVLYTIYF. The full variable domain, completed using reference TRBV28 and TRBJ1-3, is DVKVTQSSRYLVKRTGEKVFLECVQDMDHENMFWYRQDPGLGLRLIYFSYDVKMKEKGDIPEGYSVSREKKERFSLILESASTNQTSMYLCASTPEGVLYTIYFGEGSWLTVV.

The genes are TRBV5-6 and TRBJ1-6; 7 nucleotides align to TRBD1. CDR3 size: 17 residues. The ends lost 3 bases at V and 4 bases at J; junction bases unmatched: 10. CDR1 and CDR2 (germline): SGHDT, YYEEEE. CDR3 nucleotide sequence: TGTGCCAGCAGCTCGAACCGACAGGGACGATATAATTCACCCCTCCACTTT. This gives the protein CASSSNRQGRYNSPLHF.

This clone has only a few counts. In nucleotides, the CDR3 is TGTGCCAGCAATGACAGGGGGTATAGCAATCAGCCCCAGCATTTT. Translation: CASNDRGYSNQPQHF. This chain joins TRBV6-1 and TRBJ1-5; 9 nucleotides agree with TRBD1. Losses at the gene ends were 7 bases for V and 0 bases for J; bases not matched to a gene: 4. This CDR3 comprises 15 residues. Germline-derived CDR1 and CDR2 are MNHNS and SASEGT.

V usage is TRBV28 and J usage is TRBJ2-2, with TRBD2 matching 8 bases. Germline assignment: CDR1 MDHEN and CDR2 SYDVKM. Trimming took 8 bases from V and 4 from J; bases not matched to a gene: 3. The CDR3 spans 13 residues. DNA of the CDR3: TGTGCCAGCCATCTAGCGGGCACCGGGGAGCTGTTTTTT. Translated: CASHLAGTGELFF.

This clone was picked up a small number of times. The chain recombines TRBV19 with TRBJ2-7; a possible D gene is TRBD2 (6 bases). This CDR3 contains 15 residues. V lost 5 bases and J lost 0, with 14 bases in between. The germline CDR1 and CDR2 sequences are LNHDA and SQIVND (reference sequence). CDR3 sequence: CASSLIWGDSYEQYF. The CDR3, as DNA: TGTGCCAGTAGTCTTATTTGGGGGGACTCCTACGAGCAGTACTTC.

J is TRBJ1-6 and V is TRBV5-1; D is unclear. The CDR3 has 14 amino acids. Per the germline V gene, CDR1 is SGHRS and CDR2 is YFSETQ. With 0 bases removed from V and 5 bases from J, the gap between germline ends came to 6 bases. The CDR3 is CASSLDSNNSPLHF. The CDR3 region has the DNA TGCGCCAGCAGCTTGGACAGTAATAATTCACCCCTCCACTTT.

The chain recombines TRBV7-9 with TRBJ2-3; D could derive from TRBD1 or TRBD2 (5 bases each). Germline CDR1 and CDR2: SEHNR and FQNEAQ (reference sequence). The length of the CDR3 is 13 residues. The germline V and J ends were trimmed by 0 bases and 4 bases, with 5 bases remaining between them. This chain's CDR3 is CASSLAGADTQYF. CDR3 in DNA: TGTGCCAGCAGCTTAGCGGGGGCAGATACGCAGTATTTT.

The chain joins TRBV6-5 to TRBJ1-5, with TRBD1 identical over 8 bases. The CDR3 runs to 13 residues. V was clipped by 6 bases and J by 7 bases; unmatched bases: 5. Germline lookup yields CDR1 MNHEY and CDR2 SVGAGI. The DNA of the CDR3 is TGTGCCAGCAGAGCAGGGGGCGGGCAGCCCCAGCATTTT. Its translation: CASRAGGGQPQHF.

This clone was recorded only once. The chain employs TRBV5-1 and TRBJ1-1; D is undetermined. In germline, CDR1 is SGHRS, CDR2 YFSETQ. This CDR3 contains 13 residues. V dropped 0 bases and J dropped 3 bases, with 6 bases sitting between them. CDR3: CASSLGWDTEAFF. The CDR3 nucleotides are TGCGCCAGCAGCTTGGGGTGGGACACTGAAGCTTTCTTT.

This chain joins TRBV2 and TRBJ2-1; D perhaps matches TRBD2 (5 bases). From germline, CDR1 is SNHLY and CDR2 FYNNEI. CDR3 length equals 15 residues. Deletions cut 2 bases from V and 0 bases from J, with 8 bases between. This CDR3 is CASSEQRSSYNEQFF. DNA for the CDR3: TGTGCCAGCAGTGAACAGCGGAGCTCCTACAATGAGCAGTTCTTC.

The V and J genes are TRBV28 and TRBJ1-2; D gene uncertain. The germline gives CDR1 MDHEN, CDR2 SYDVKM. This CDR3 region has 14 residues. Deletions cut 7 bases from V and 3 bases from J, with 15 bases between. CDR3: CASTETDRYYGYTF. DNA for the CDR3: TGTGCCAGCACCGAAACGGACCGGTACTATGGCTACACCTTC.

This chain uses TRBV7-9 with TRBJ1-5; perhaps TRBD1 as D (6 bases). V lost 1 base to trimming and J lost 4 bases, with 11 bases between them. CDR1 and CDR2 from the germline V gene are SEHNR and FQNEAQ (reference sequence). This CDR3 contains 15 residues. The chain's CDR3 is CASSLGGDINQPQHF. For the CDR3, the DNA is TGTGCCAGCAGCTTAGGGGGGGACATAAATCAGCCCCAGCATTTT.

This chain connects TRBV5-4 to TRBJ2-3, with 8 bases that match TRBD1. Germline CDR1 reads SGHNT; CDR2 reads YYREEE (reference sequence). Losses at the gene ends were 7 bases for V and 4 bases for J; bases not matched to a gene: 11. This CDR3 has 15 residues. The CDR3, as DNA: TGTGCCAGCGGGCGGCGGACAGGGCAGGCAGATACGCAGTATTTT. Its protein product is CASGRRTGQADTQYF.

V gene TRBV28 combines with J gene TRBJ1-5; D possibly corresponds to TRBD1 (5 bases). This CDR3 has 17 residues. V gave up 4 bases and J gave up 0 bases, with 16 bases separating them. CDR1 and CDR2 (germline): MDHEN, SYDVKM. In nucleotides, the CDR3 is TGTGCCAGCAGTTGGGGGGGGAGGACGGGTAGCAATCAGCCCCAGCATTTT. Protein product: CASSWGGRTGSNQPQHF.

The chain joins TRBV5-1 to TRBJ2-3; TRBD2 matches at 13 bases. There are 17 residues in the CDR3. Germline V gene lookup returns CDR1 SGHRS and CDR2 YFSETQ. V lost 0 bases to trimming and J lost 5 bases; unmatched junction nucleotides: 6. The CDR3 sequence: CASSLEGLAGLLDTQYF. CDR3 coding DNA: TGCGCCAGCAGCTTGGAGGGACTAGCGGGATTGCTAGATACGCAGTATTTT.

This chain uses TRBV7-3 with TRBJ2-1; TRBD2 aligns across 15 bases. Germline-derived CDR1 and CDR2 are SGHTA and FQGTGA. Trimming took 0 bases from V and 8 from J; bases not matched to a gene: 8. This CDR3 region has 18 residues. This CDR3 reads CASSLTPGLAGGHDEQFF. The CDR3, as DNA: TGTGCCAGCAGCTTAACTCCGGGACTAGCGGGAGGACATGATGAGCAGTTCTTC. Using reference TRBV7-3 and TRBJ2-1 for the parts outside the CDR3, the full variable domain is GAGVSQTPSNKVTEKGKYVELRCDPISGHTALYWYRQSLGQGPEFLIYFQGTGAADDSGLPNDRFFAVRPEGSVSTLKIQRTERGDSAVYLCASSLTPGLAGGHDEQFFGPGTRLTVL.

The V call is TRBV7-9, the J call TRBJ1-2; 7 bases agree with TRBD1. CDR3 length: 16 amino acids. The J segment lost 6 bases and the V segment lost 5 bases, leaving 15 bases of the junction unmatched. Germline-derived CDR1 and CDR2 are SEHNR and FQNEAQ (reference sequence). The DNA of the CDR3 is TGTGCCAGCAGCCTACGAGCCCCGACAGGGATGGATGGCTACACCTTC. It specifies CASSLRAPTGMDGYTF.

The genes are TRBV19 and TRBJ2-1; a possible D gene is TRBD1 (5 bases). The V gene's germline CDR1 is LNHDA and CDR2 SQIVND (reference sequence). CDR3 length equals 15 residues. Trimming stripped 1 base from V and 8 bases from J, with 15 bases between. Here the CDR3 reads CASSIAAGPGDEQFF. The CDR3 DNA sequence: TGTGCCAGTAGTATAGCGGCAGGGCCGGGCGATGAGCAGTTCTTC.

This clone came up a few times. The chain joins TRBV14 to TRBJ1-4, with a weak D call TRBD1 (5 bases). The V end lost 4 bases, the J end lost 4 bases, and 10 bases lay between the germline ends. The CDR3 is made up of 14 amino acids. Looked up from germline, CDR1 is SGHDN and CDR2 is FVKESK. The CDR3 is CASSPGTGNEKLFF. CDR3 sequence (DNA): TGTGCCAGCAGCCCCGGGACGGGTAATGAAAAACTGTTTTTT.

The V gene is TRBV5-4, the J gene TRBJ1-6; the D gene is possibly TRBD1 (6 bases). CDR1 SGHNT and CDR2 YYREEE come from the germline V gene (reference sequence). Trimming left V 0 bases short and J 8 bases short, with 15 bases between. This CDR3 spans 16 amino acids. As DNA, the CDR3 is TGTGCCAGCAGCTTGGAGTGGGGAGGGGGTGATTCACCCCTCCACTTT. It is translated as CASSLEWGGGDSPLHF.

The chain uses TRBV19 and TRBJ2-1, with a tentative D call TRBD2 (6 bases). Germline assignment: CDR1 LNHDA and CDR2 SQIVND (reference sequence). Trimming stripped 2 bases from V and 5 bases from J, with 13 bases between. The CDR3 length is 15 residues. The CDR3 DNA reads as TGTGCCAGTAGTATAAGGCTAGCGTCCCACAATGAGCAGTTCTTC. This codes for CASSIRLASHNEQFF.

This clone was counted only a few times. V usage is TRBV5-8 and J usage is TRBJ2-2; tentatively, D is TRBD1 (6 bases). Per germline, CDR1 SGHTS and CDR2 YDEGEE. This CDR3 is built from 15 residues. Trimming took 9 bases from V and 6 from J, leaving 21 bases between them. CDR3 bases: TGTGCCACCAGAAGTCAGGGGATAGTTTCCGGGGAGCTGTTTTTT. The encoded protein is CATRSQGIVSGELFF.

J is TRBJ2-1 and V is TRBV10-2; 9 bases align to TRBD2. CDR3 length: 13 amino acids. J was trimmed by 10 bases and V by 4 bases; bases with no gene match: 5. From germline, CDR1 is WSHSY and CDR2 SAAADI. The DNA for the CDR3 is TGCGCCAGCAGTGGACACACTAGCGGGGAGCAGTTCTTC. It encodes CASSGHTSGEQFF.

This chain links TRBV7-9 with TRBJ2-5; 9 bases are a match to TRBD1. The CDR3 runs to 15 residues. Germline values: CDR1 SEHNR, CDR2 FQNEAQ (reference sequence). V lost 6 bases, J lost 4 bases, and 9 bases stayed unmatched. The CDR3 region is CASRSPGQGSETQYF. CDR3 nucleotides: TGTGCCAGCAGAAGTCCGGGACAGGGATCAGAGACCCAGTACTTC. The whole variable domain, remainder taken from reference TRBV7-9 and TRBJ2-5, is DTGVSQNPRHKITKRGQNVTFRCDPISEHNRLYWYRQTLGQGPEFLTYFQNEAQLEKSRLLSDRFSAERPKGSFSTLEIQRTEQGDSAMYLCASRSPGQGSETQYFGPGTRLLVL.

The V gene is TRBV6-6, the J gene TRBJ1-2; 8 nucleotides line up with TRBD1. CDR3 length: 15 residues. Looked up from germline, CDR1 is MNHNY and CDR2 is SVGAGI (reference sequence). V gave up 2 bases and J gave up 8 bases; unmatched junction bases: 10. The DNA for the CDR3 is TGTGCCAGCAGTTACCCGGGACAGGTTACGGAGGGCTACACCTTC. Its translation: CASSYPGQVTEGYTF.